The 10 T cell receptor beta chains below come from one sample, sequenced in a study of blood T cell repertoires in COVID-19. Clones were read by immunoSEQ multiplex PCR, and TCRdb kept only the in-frame ones, dropping some. The table shows 100,000 to 150,000 clones, with roughly 79% occurring only once. Sequencing used peripheral blood. These TCRs come from an older woman with active or convalescent COVID-19.

The V and J genes are TRBV27 and TRBJ2-7, with TRBD2 identical over 9 bases. Per germline, CDR1 MNHEY and CDR2 SMNVEV (reference sequence). The CDR3 sequence is 14 residues long. Germline trimming cut 6 bases from V and 3 bases from J; bases unmatched to any gene: 6. CDR3 sequence: CASRRLAENYEQYF. CDR3 in DNA: TGTGCCAGCAGGAGACTAGCGGAAAACTACGAGCAGTACTTC.

The chain joins TRBV5-1 to TRBJ2-2, with TRBD2 identical over 9 bases. Per germline, CDR1 SGHRS and CDR2 YFSETQ. The CDR3 runs 16 residues. J gave up 5 bases and V 3 bases, and 8 bases lay outside the gene matches. CDR3 nucleotide sequence: TGCGCCAGCAGCTCAGGACTAGCGACCCTTACCGGGGAGCTGTTTTTT. Translation gives CASSSGLATLTGELFF.

The J gene is TRBJ1-1, the V gene TRBV30; no clear D. This CDR3 spans 14 amino acids. Per germline, CDR1 GTSNPN and CDR2 SVGIG (reference sequence). V lost 0 bases, J lost 4 bases, and 12 bases lay in between. Written as DNA, the CDR3 is TGTGCCTGGAGTGTATTGACGGGGTCCACTGAAGCTTTCTTT. Its protein product is CAWSVLTGSTEAFF.

The rearrangement uses TRBV15 and TRBJ2-1; a weak D match, TRBD2 (6 bases). This CDR3 region has 15 residues. The V gene lost 5 bases and the J gene lost 7 bases, with 18 bases spanning the gap. Germline CDR1 and CDR2: LNHNV and YYDKDF (reference sequence). Written as DNA, the CDR3 is TGTGCCACCAGCGGAGGAGGGACTTTTTGGAATGAGCAGTTCTTC. This codes for CATSGGGTFWNEQFF.

The V gene is TRBV6-2 or TRBV6-3, the J gene TRBJ1-1; no definite D call. Germline V gene sequence: CDR1 MNHEY, CDR2 SVGEGT. The CDR3 sequence is 15 residues long. Trimming took off 10 bases at V and 1 base at J, with 19 bases between the two ends. CDR3 nucleotides: TGTGCCACCAGCAGGCCATACGGGGAGAACACTGAAGCTTTCTTT. This codes for CATSRPYGENTEAFF.

The gene calls are TRBV6-5 and TRBJ1-5; tentatively, D is TRBD1 (6 bases). The ends were cut back, 8 bases at V and 7 bases at J, with 18 bases in the middle. There are 14 residues in the CDR3. Germline V gene lookup returns CDR1 MNHEY and CDR2 SVGAGI. CDR3: CASWGGMEWQPQHF. CDR3 sequence (DNA): TGTGCCAGCTGGGGGGGCATGGAGTGGCAGCCCCAGCATTTT.

V and J are TRBV5-4 and TRBJ2-7; TRBD2 matches at 8 bases. Unmatched junction bases numbered 6, after V lost 4 bases and J lost 6 bases. The CDR3 sequence is 13 residues long. Germline CDR1 reads SGHNT; CDR2 reads YYREEE (reference sequence). As DNA, the CDR3 is TGTGCCAGCAGCCATTCCGCGGGGGGCGAGCAGTACGTC. It codes for CASSHSAGGEQYV.

CDR3 in DNA: TGTGCCAGCAGCTATCAAAACACCGGGGAGCTGTTTTTT. Amino acids: CASSYQNTGELFF. The chain is built from TRBV11-2 and TRBJ2-2; D is unclear. This CDR3 is 13 amino acids long. Deletions cut 4 bases from V and 2 bases from J, with 5 bases between. Germline V CDR1 and CDR2: SGHAT, FQNNGV.

The chain combines TRBV2 with TRBJ2-7, with D perhaps matching TRBD2 (6 bases). Trimming took off 1 base at V and 2 bases at J, with 9 bases between the two ends. The CDR3 is made up of 14 amino acids. Germline CDR1 and CDR2: SNHLY and FYNNEI. The CDR3 spells CASSEGRGTYEQYV. DNA of the CDR3: TGTGCCAGCAGTGAAGGGCGGGGAACCTACGAGCAGTACGTC.

The chain has TRBV5-4 and TRBJ2-3; D remains ambiguous. V dropped 2 bases and J dropped 2 bases, with 12 bases sitting between them. Germline V CDR1 and CDR2: SGHNT, YYREEE (reference sequence). This CDR3 is 15 amino acids long. CDR3 region: CASSFRQTYTDTQYF. In nucleotides, the CDR3 is TGTGCCAGCAGCTTCCGACAAACGTACACAGATACGCAGTATTTT.